Sequencing of this T cell receptor (beta chain) was carried out in a study of blood T cell repertoires in COVID-19. This clone was seen once. Germline trimming cut 5 bases from V and 1 base from J; bases unmatched to any gene: 4. Germline lookup yields CDR1 LNHDA and CDR2 SQIVND (reference sequence). The CDR3 is 14 amino acids. The repertoire was sequenced with immunoSEQ multiplex PCR; TCRdb's copy has only in-frame clones and lacks some. This table has approximately 110,000 clones, approximately 70% appearing once. The receptor was isolated from a man older than 75 with acute or convalescent COVID-19. Sequencing input: peripheral blood. The chain joins TRBV19 to TRBJ1-1; TRBD1 matches 7 bases. The CDR3 coding sequence is TGTGCCAGTAGTGTGGGACAGCCGAACACTGAAGCTTTCTTT. Translation gives CASSVGQPNTEAFF. Full variable domain (outside the CDR3, taken from reference TRBV19 and TRBJ1-1): DGGITQSPKYLFRKEGQNVTLSCEQNLNHDAMYWYRQDPGQGLRLIYYSQIVNDFQKGDIAEGYSVSREKKESFPLTVTSAQKNPTAFYLCASSVGQPNTEAFFGQGTRLTVV.